This entry lists 16 T cell receptor beta chains sequenced from one sample in a study of T cell repertoires in cytomegalovirus infection. TCRdb processed the reads anew with MiXCR; each CDR3 protein has one entry. The table has about 700,000 distinct CDR3 sequences, around 32% seen once. No antigens are known for them. Sequences were derived from cultured PBMCs, sampled from culture after CMV antigen stimulation. The receptors shown here come from a human donor in good health (CMV status not recorded). Some clones in this sample may be carry-over from other donors' samples.

In DNA, the CDR3 is TGTGCCAGCAAAAGACTAGCGGGGTACCCCTACAATGAGCAGTTCTTC. Translated: CASKRLAGYPYNEQFF. The J gene is TRBJ2-1, the V gene TRBV2; 11 bases map to TRBD2. Germline CDR1 reads SNHLY; CDR2 reads FYNNEI. V lost 7 bases, J lost 2 bases, and 7 bases stayed unmatched. The CDR3 covers 16 residues.

The rearrangement joins TRBV20-1 to TRBJ2-1; 9 nucleotides align to TRBD2. The germline CDR1 and CDR2 sequences are DFQATT and SNEGSKA (reference sequence). Germline trimming cut 6 bases from V and 9 bases from J; bases unmatched to any gene: 24. This CDR3 comprises 18 residues. The CDR3: CSARPPAPRAGGRVEQFF. CDR3 coding DNA: TGCAGTGCCAGACCCCCCGCTCCCCGTGCGGGAGGGCGGGTTGAGCAGTTCTTC.

This clonotype was seen at least ten times. The genes are TRBV7-2 and TRBJ2-2, with 11 bases that match TRBD2. The germline V gene encodes CDR1 SGHTA and CDR2 FQGNSA. The junction had 6 bases not matched to a gene; V was cut back by 7 bases and J by 5 bases. The CDR3 is 15 amino acids. The CDR3 DNA sequence: TGTGCCAGCACCACGGGACTAGCGGAAACCGGGGAGCTGTTTTTT. This codes for CASTTGLAETGELFF.

This clonotype has more than one count but fewer than ten. The chain uses TRBV20-1 and TRBJ1-5; the D is unclear. Germline loops: CDR1 DFQATT, CDR2 SNEGSKA (reference sequence). CDR3 length: 12 residues. The V end lost 6 bases, the J end lost 3 bases, and 9 bases lay between the germline ends. The CDR3 protein is CSATQSNQPQHF. DNA for the CDR3: TGCAGTGCCACACAATCCAATCAGCCCCAGCATTTT.

This clonotype came up a few times. This chain links TRBV20-1 with TRBJ2-7; D is ambiguous. With 0 bases removed from V and 1 base from J, the gap between germline ends came to 7 bases. CDR3 size: 13 residues. Looked up from germline, CDR1 is DFQATT and CDR2 is SNEGSKA (reference sequence). The CDR3 DNA sequence: TGCAGTGCTAGAGACCCCCGTTCCTACGAGCAGTACTTC. Protein sequence: CSARDPRSYEQYF.

The chain combines TRBV7-9 with TRBJ2-4, with D perhaps being TRBD1 or TRBD2 (5 bases each). The CDR3 loop spans 16 amino acids. V lost 4 bases, J lost 0 bases, and 13 bases lay in between. Per the germline V gene, CDR1 is SEHNR and CDR2 is FQNEAQ (reference sequence). CDR3 in amino acids: CASSSFGAEAKNIQYF. DNA for the CDR3: TGTGCCAGCAGCTCCTTCGGGGCCGAAGCCAAAAACATTCAGTACTTC. The whole variable domain, remainder taken from reference TRBV7-9 and TRBJ2-4, is DTGVSQNPRHKITKRGQNVTFRCDPISEHNRLYWYRQTLGQGPEFLTYFQNEAQLEKSRLLSDRFSAERPKGSFSTLEIQRTEQGDSAMYLCASSSFGAEAKNIQYFGAGTRLSVL.

A note on this clonotype: Sequence at one end of the junction differs from germline and may be a read error. The CDR3 bases are TGTGCCAGCAGCCAAGGGCCGCGTGGGACTCGAACCTACGAGCAGTACTTC. It specifies CASSQGPRGTRTYEQYF. This chain uses TRBV4-1 with TRBJ2-7; perhaps TRBD2 as D (6 bases). There are 17 residues in the CDR3. Germline CDR1 reads MGHRA; CDR2 reads YSYEKL.

This rearrangement joins TRBV19 to TRBJ2-5; unclear D gene. Germline loops: CDR1 LNHDA, CDR2 SQIVND (reference sequence). This CDR3 region has 14 residues. V lost 1 base and J lost 2, with 8 bases in between. The CDR3 DNA sequence: TGTGCCAGTAGTATAGGGGGTATTCAAGAGACCCAGTACTTC. It is translated as CASSIGGIQETQYF.

This clonotype turned up a few times. The chain combines TRBV11-2 with TRBJ2-2; 14 bases align to TRBD2. The V gene's germline CDR1 is SGHAT and CDR2 FQNNGV. This CDR3 has 18 amino acids. With V trimmed by 4 bases and J by 3 bases, 7 bases remained unmatched. The CDR3 nucleotides read TGTGCCAGCAGCTCCCCGGGACTAGCGGGAGAGTACACCGGGGAGCTGTTTTTT. Protein product: CASSSPGLAGEYTGELFF.

This clonotype was recorded a few times. The chain links TRBV20-1 to TRBJ2-5; 13 positions match TRBD2. J lost 5 bases, V lost 6 bases, and 15 bases had no gene match. The CDR3 contains 17 residues. The germline gives CDR1 DFQATT, CDR2 SNEGSKA (reference sequence). CDR3 in amino acids: CSAKGGTSGNEAETQYF. The CDR3 nucleotides are TGCAGTGCGAAGGGTGGGACTAGCGGGAATGAGGCGGAGACCCAGTACTTC.

The rearrangement links TRBV14 to TRBJ1-4; no reliable D call. Trimming shortened V by 4 bases and J by 0 bases, and 12 bases separated the two germline ends. The CDR3 covers 16 residues. Per germline, CDR1 SGHDN and CDR2 FVKESK. The CDR3 coding sequence is TGTGCCAGCAGCCCCATAGGAGATGCAACTAATGAAAAACTGTTTTTT. Encoded protein: CASSPIGDATNEKLFF. Variable domain in full (rest from reference TRBV14 and TRBJ1-4): EAGVTQFPSHSVIEKGQTVTLRCDPISGHDNLYWYRRVMGKEIKFLLHFVKESKQDESGMPNNRFLAERTGGTYSTLKVQPAELEDSGVYFCASSPIGDATNEKLFFGSGTQLSVL.

This clonotype was detected only a few times. This chain uses TRBV6-8 with TRBJ2-1, with D tentatively TRBD1 or TRBD2 (5 bases each). The germline V gene has CDR1 MNHGY and CDR2 SAAAGT. This CDR3 is 14 amino acids long. V was pared by 5 bases and J by 8 bases, with 16 bases between. CDR3: CASSAFRGDYEQFF. CDR3 DNA sequence: TGTGCCAGCAGTGCCTTTAGGGGAGACTATGAGCAGTTCTTC.

This clonotype was found once. With a much larger clone just one base away, this may be a read error. The chain recombines TRBV7-2 with TRBJ2-1, with 9 bases that match TRBD2. CDR3 length: 18 amino acids. V shed 1 base and J 4 bases; nucleotides not matched to a gene: 11. CDR1 and CDR2 (germline): SGHTA, FQGNSA. The CDR3 loop is CASSLVCLAGTRYNEQFF. The CDR3 DNA follows: TGTGCCAGCAGCTTAGTCTGCCTAGCGGGAACTAGATACAATGAGCAGTTCTTC.

This clonotype has a handful of counts. V is TRBV7-9 and J is TRBJ2-6, with D hard to call. From germline, CDR1 is SEHNR and CDR2 FQNEAQ (reference sequence). V was shortened by 2 bases and J by 0 bases, with 17 bases between the two germline ends. The CDR3 runs to 19 residues. The CDR3 reads CASSLSWGIIVSGANVLTF. CDR3 DNA sequence: TGTGCCAGCAGCTTAAGCTGGGGTATAATCGTCTCTGGGGCCAACGTCCTGACTTTC.

The CDR3 sequence is CASSEIGNEQFF. CDR3 coding DNA: TGTGCCAGCAGTGAGATCGGAAATGAGCAGTTCTTC. The rearrangement joins TRBV2 to TRBJ2-1; D is undetermined. This CDR3 region has 12 residues. Trimming took off 3 bases at V and 7 bases at J, with 7 bases between the two ends. Germline V gives CDR1 SNHLY, CDR2 FYNNEI.

The chain couples TRBV7-9 to TRBJ2-1, with unresolved D. Trimming cost V 4 bases and J 0 bases, with 10 bases left between them. Germline V gene data show CDR1 as SEHNR and CDR2 as FQNEAQ (reference sequence). This CDR3 has 15 amino acids. As DNA, the CDR3 is TGTGCCAGCAGCTATAGAACCATCTCCTACAATGAGCAGTTCTTC. This gives the protein CASSYRTISYNEQFF.